This T cell receptor (beta chain) was sequenced for a study of radiation and T cells in renal cell carcinoma. Turning to the study itself: Nephrectomy followed 15 Gy stereotactic body radiation by 4 weeks. Broader study findings: Top tumor clonotypes rose in blood 2 weeks post-radiation, then contracted.

Remarks on this clone: Antigen unknown.

Time point defined: blood 2 weeks post-SBRT. Treatment reported: 15 Gy SBRT to primary tumor, nephrectomy 4 weeks later. After SBRT, blood was collected at 2 and 4 weeks, plus baseline. The patient's renal cell carcinoma had clear cell pathology. The data were produced by immunoSEQ multiplex PCR, yet TCRdb's version contains in-frame clones alone and is incomplete. The data contain some 120,000 clones, around four fifths of them singletons. The material sequenced was blood, taken from a patient whose treatment included radiotherapy and nephrectomy. This clonotype was obtained from an older woman with renal cell carcinoma.

The CDR3 reads CASIRDSPTNEKLFF. Here the CDR3 DNA reads TGTGCCAGCATACGGGACAGCCCAACTAATGAAAAACTGTTTTTT. The V call is TRBV6-6, the J call TRBJ1-4, with TRBD1 matching over 7 bases. The V gene end was trimmed by 7 bases and the J gene end by 0 bases; junction bases not matched to a gene: 5. CDR1 is MNHNY and CDR2 is SVGAGI in the germline V gene (reference sequence). The length of the CDR3 is 15 residues.